The TCR beta chain described here comes from a study of CD8+ T cells in alopecia areata (dated by TCRdb to between 2017 and 2018). Regarding the complete study: Treated patients were enrolled in an open-label pilot trial of oral tofacitinib, 5 to 10 mg twice daily, for moderate-to-severe alopecia areata. Tofacitinib was given for 6 to 18 months, followed by 6 months of follow-up off drug to assess delayed response and recurrence. In both human patients and the C3H/HeJ mouse model, the study applied high-throughput TCRbeta sequencing to look at T cell clonal expansion in alopecia areata. In humans, TCRbeta sequencing was performed on scalp tissue and on sorted CD4+ and CD8+ peripheral blood T cells from healthy controls and from patients with patchy or totalis/universalis alopecia areata. Biopsies were taken from tofacitinib-treated patients at baseline and at 4 and 24 weeks of treatment, and a later scalp biopsy was taken in several of the tofacitinib-treated patients. Clonality in the scalp was compared among normal scalp (n=4), patchy alopecia areata scalp (n=8), and alopecia totalis/universalis scalp (n=8). RNA was obtained with the PAXgene miRNA kit for fixed scalp, the miRNeasy kit for PBMCs, and the RNeasy kit for mouse skin. immunoSEQ multiplex PCR using 35 Vbeta forward primers and 13 Jbeta reverse primers was used to amplify TCRbeta CDR3 regions. Overall study outcomes, separate from this receptor: Compared with mice, TCR sequences shared between patients were less clear, possibly partly because of HLA diversity across the patient population. Unlike mouse skin, where gammadelta T cells dominate, normal human skin contains resident alphabeta T cells that get sequenced too, which complicates analysis of the scalp TCR repertoire. Lesional scalp, especially in alopecia totalis/universalis, showed higher clonality and more expanded CD8+ clones than normal scalp, suggesting antigenic drive.

Library method: the immunoSEQ multiplex PCR assay. RNA was extracted from all samples and reverse transcribed into cDNA, which served as template for TCR sequencing. First-strand cDNA was synthesized using SuperScript III with a 2:1 mix of oligo-dT and random hexamers. A synthetic immune receptor repertoire was used to assess amplification bias, and residual bias was removed computationally. Per the source publication's procedure: Raw reads were preprocessed to remove errors, and CDR3 was defined by IMGT conventions from the conserved cysteine to phenylalanine. Clonality was computed as 1 minus the Shannon entropy, with the entropy normalized by log2 of the number of productive unique TCRs. Whether each scalp clone was CD4 or CD8 was inferred by checking scalp TCRbeta sequences against the CD4 and CD8 repertoires from sorted blood. TCRdb mirrors the immuneACCESS table, restricted to in-frame sequences. Some clones are absent from its copies; in checked studies, under half trace to an unresolved V gene, and the reason for the others is unknown. V, J and clone size were drawn from that table, and D and trimming were deduced from the DNA. The sample includes over 200,000 clones, with roughly 57% observed a single time. The ten largest account for approximately 0.5% of the sample.

To note about this clone: It has no known antigen specificity. No qualities accompany the bases; no much larger clone lies one base away.

V is shortened by 3 bases, J by 5 bases, and the region joining them spans 14 bases. CDR3 length: 15 amino acids, cysteine to phenylalanine. Only the CDR3 portion is preserved as DNA: 45 bases, with reading frame beginning at the first base. CDR1 is given as KGHSH and CDR2 as LQKENI, both from the germline V gene. The time point tag for this specimen amounts to: baseline before oral tofacitinib. Peripheral blood and lesional scalp punch biopsies were obtained from patients with alopecia areata. PBMCs were isolated by density centrifugation and stained for CD3, CD4 and CD8, and CD4+ and CD8+ T cells were sorted on a FACSAria.

Sequenced here: CD4+ T cells sorted from blood, sampled at week 0. The sequence came from a human donor with alopecia areata. The sequence links TRBV18 to TRBJ1-5; a weak D assignment points to TRBD1 (5 bases agree). This receptor carries the CDR3 CASSPNLDSHQPQHF. The DNA reads TGTGCCAGCTCACCCAATCTCGACAGCCATCAGCCCCAGCATTTT.